This T cell receptor beta chain was captured by sequencing in a study of T cells in women clearing cervical HPV infection (dated by TCRdb to the late 2010s). At the level of the whole study: The cases were 20 to 30 women with histologically confirmed HPV16-related CIN3 or worse, and 2 of those women had invasive cancers. Because only a few women had HLA typing data, the possibility that HLA type acted as a confounder could not be ruled out. This exploratory proof-of-principle case-control study, nested within the Guanacaste HPV Natural History Study in Costa Rica, compared TCR repertoires among women with different cervical HPV16 outcomes. Cases were matched to controls by age within five years and by the year the sample was collected. Controls were around 23 women whose single incident HPV16 infection cleared within 12 months without precancer or cancer developing. As quality controls, five blinded duplicates were added to each group, bringing the total to 60 or so samples made up of roughly 50 participants and 10 or so replicates. Blood from cases was collected at the visit at which the lesion was first identified, whereas blood from controls was collected once infection was no longer detected. The parent cohort enrolled 10,049 women aged 18 or older in Guanacaste, Costa Rica, during about 1992 to 1995 and followed them for seven to eight years. Cases had a median age of almost 35 years and controls had a median age of around 40, with no significant differences in baseline characteristics. Among cases, blood sampling occurred a median of roughly 150 days after lesion detection, with an interquartile range of roughly 85 to 220 days.

For this clone: No antigen is known for it. The CDR3 goes on 3 residues after the read ends, and that part is filled in from the germline J gene.

The immunoSEQ assay used multiplex PCR to amplify TCR beta CDR3 regions from an average of approximately 1,200 ng of genomic DNA per sample. The assay corrected primer bias using a complete synthetic TCR repertoire to establish an amplification baseline. The amplicons were sequenced using the Illumina platform. The study's processing was this. Error correction of the sequences involved clustering with frequency ratios plus a modified nearest-neighbor algorithm, after which the sequences were analyzed in the immunoSEQ Analyzer using IMGT gene definitions. At each rarefaction depth, TCR richness and evenness were averaged over 20 rarefaction repeats, and samples with fewer sequences than the depth were excluded. V, D and J gene relative abundances were compared between groups with Wilcoxon rank sum tests, applying FDR correction. Blinded duplicates gave an intraclass correlation of around 95% for TCR richness and an average of around 76% across about 65 gene segments. Entries here come from immuneACCESS through TCRdb and include only in-frame sequences with V and J called. Some clones fail to appear in such tables; in the studies checked, an unresolved V gene covers under half of the shortfall, and the cause of the remainder is unknown. D and trimming were read from the DNA, whereas the V and J calls and clone size are those reported in that table. In this sample's table one finds about 31,000 clones. About 3.1% of the sample comes from the top ten.

Overall study results and their limits: Because of the cross-sectional design, the study could not determine whether the associations came before infection or resulted from infection, and neither effector/memory subsets nor HPV-specific T cells were isolated. Random forest classifiers combining richness and V gene abundances distinguished cases from controls with an estimated AUC of 0.8 to 0.9. Cases had lower TRBV6-7 relative abundance than controls (roughly 0.12% versus 0.17%; Bonferroni P = 0.0008). Because the number of T cells in each sample was unknown, differences in richness could reflect differing T-cell content rather than repertoire biology. Significantly higher TCR repertoire richness was observed in CIN3+ cases than in controls across sequencing depths, whereas no difference in evenness was found.

Every participant had a single incident cervical HPV16 infection, and women with prevalent HPV16 infections were excluded. Cervical HPV DNA was detected with MY09/MY11 PCR, and genotyping was done with dot-blot hybridization. Fifteen mL of heparinized blood were centrifuged, and the buffy coat was split into aliquots, frozen at -30 degrees C, and then kept at -80 degrees C. QIAGEN kits were used to extract genomic DNA from buffy coat specimens. From a lookup of the germline V gene, CDR1 and CDR2 are SNHLY and FYNNEI. V has 4 bases trimmed and J has 2 bases trimmed; junction bases matching no gene number 5. From the cysteine up to the phenylalanine, the CDR3 has a length of 15 residues. The DNA covers only part of the CDR3, 36 bases in frame from base 1.

The sequence was obtained from a woman between 18 and 70 years old with a cervical HPV16 infection that either progressed to CIN3+ or cleared (not recorded which). The chain links TRBV2 with TRBJ1-2, with 9 bases in between that match TRBD1. The sequencing sample was made of blood buffy coat. The CDR3 amino acid sequence is: CASSARQGENYGYTF. The CDR3 DNA, read in part, is TGTGCCAGCAGTGCGAGACAGGGGGAAAACTATGGC.